This passage covers 18 T cell receptor beta chains from one sample sequenced in a study of shared clonotypes between healthy human individuals (dated by TCRdb to about 2020). The library was made by the immunoSEQ multiplex PCR assay. TCRdb took this table from immuneACCESS and kept in-frame rearrangements with V and J called. Such tables lack part of the clones; where checked against another copy, unresolved V genes explain under half of the gap, and the rest is unexplained. For this sample there are about 2.4 million clones; just over 90% appear just once. The leading ten clones occupy 0.14% of the sample. What was sequenced was naive CD4+ T cells sorted from blood. The cell subset or site label, read with the paper, signifies: CD45RA+ positively selected. These receptors were collected from a man aged 18 to 35 in good health.

The V call is TRBV5-6, the J call TRBJ2-1; TRBD2 matches at 7 bases. Germline CDR1 and CDR2: SGHDT and YYEEEE. The CDR3 is made up of 16 amino acids. Trimming cost V 4 bases and J 2 bases; bases outside gene matches: 9. The CDR3 bases are TGTGCCAGCAGCAGGGAGGGGAGTATCGCCTACAATGAGCAGTTCTTC. Translating it yields CASSREGSIAYNEQFF.

The genes are TRBV7-2 and TRBJ2-3; TRBD1 is a possible D gene (8 bases). The CDR3 loop spans 15 amino acids. Germline CDR1 and CDR2: SGHTA and FQGNSA. Trimming took 5 bases from V and 4 from J, leaving 16 bases between them. The CDR3 coding sequence is TGTGCCAGCAGCACCCGACAGGGGAGGGCAGATACGCAGTATTTT. It codes for CASSTRQGRADTQYF. Full variable domain (missing parts from reference TRBV7-2 and TRBJ2-3): GAGVSQSPSNKVTEKGKDVELRCDPISGHTALYWYRQSLGQGLEFLIYFQGNSAPDKSGLPSDRFSAERTGGSVSTLTIQRTQQEDSAVYLCASSTRQGRADTQYFGPGTRLTVL.

This chain connects TRBV18 to TRBJ2-5; TRBD1 agrees at 9 bases. In germline, CDR1 is KGHSH, CDR2 LQKENI. The CDR3 totals 16 residues. Losses at the gene ends were 4 bases for V and 4 bases for J; bases not matched to a gene: 10. CDR3 sequence reads: CASSLQAGTGSETQYF. The CDR3 nucleotides are TGTGCCAGCTCACTACAAGCCGGGACAGGGTCAGAGACCCAGTACTTC.

J is TRBJ2-6 and V is TRBV5-1; 8 bases line up with TRBD1. V dropped 2 bases and J dropped 0; count of bases not matched to a gene: 10. The CDR3 is 19 residues long. The V gene's germline CDR1 is SGHRS and CDR2 YFSETQ. As DNA, the CDR3 is TGCGCCAGCAGCTTCAGTAGGGGACAGGTCCTCTCTGGGGCCAACGTCCTGACTTTC. It translates to CASSFSRGQVLSGANVLTF.

The chain is built from TRBV11-2 and TRBJ2-7; D possibly corresponds to TRBD1 (7 bases). Germline V gene lookup returns CDR1 SGHAT and CDR2 FQNNGV. V shed 0 bases and J shed 4 bases, with 13 bases lying between them. This CDR3 comprises 15 residues. The CDR3 here is CASSLEVQGRYEQYF. The CDR3 DNA follows: TGTGCCAGCAGCTTAGAGGTACAGGGGAGGTACGAGCAGTACTTC.

V is TRBV14 and J is TRBJ1-2; D might be TRBD1 (5 bases). The CDR3 spans 14 residues. Germline V gene lookup returns CDR1 SGHDN and CDR2 FVKESK. V shed 4 bases and J shed 1 base, with 10 bases lying between them. DNA for the CDR3: TGTGCCAGCAGCCCCGGGGCCTTTAACTATGGCTACACCTTC. The encoded protein is CASSPGAFNYGYTF.

The rearrangement joins TRBV30 to TRBJ1-1, with D perhaps matching TRBD1 (5 bases). The CDR3 has 14 amino acids. From germline, CDR1 is GTSNPN and CDR2 SVGIG (reference sequence). V was trimmed by 4 bases and J by 1 base, leaving 13 bases between them. In nucleotides, the CDR3 is TGTGCCTGGATGGGGGGGGTCCAGAACACTGAAGCTTTCTTT. As protein: CAWMGGVQNTEAFF.

The V and J genes are TRBV27 and TRBJ2-7, with 11 bases matching TRBD2. Germline V lookup: CDR1 MNHEY, CDR2 SMNVEV (reference sequence). CDR3 length equals 16 residues. The trim removed 8 bases at V and 3 bases at J, leaving 12 bases unmatched. The CDR3 nucleotides read TGTGCCAGCTCGGAAACTAGCGGGGGCCTCTTCTACGAGCAGTACTTC. Residues: CASSETSGGLFYEQYF.

In the case of this clone: Other DNA sequences within the sample encode an identical CDR3. The chain joins TRBV30 to TRBJ1-5; no definite D call. CDR3 length equals 13 residues. V lost 0 bases to trimming and J lost 2 bases, with 5 bases between them. Germline V gives CDR1 GTSNPN, CDR2 SVGIG (reference sequence). The DNA for the CDR3 is TGTGCCTGGAGTGTCAAGGGCAATCAGCCCCAGCATTTT. Translating gives CAWSVKGNQPQHF.

The V call is TRBV30, the J call TRBJ1-2; TRBD1 matches at 7 bases. This CDR3 is 15 amino acids long. V trimming: 3 bases; J trimming: 4 bases; junction bases outside the gene matches: 11. Germline V gene sequence: CDR1 GTSNPN, CDR2 SVGIG (reference sequence). The CDR3 is CAWSRGGQGGYGYTF. CDR3 bases: TGTGCCTGGAGCCGAGGGGGGCAGGGGGGCTATGGCTACACCTTC.

The rearrangement uses TRBV5-1 and TRBJ1-1; unclear D gene. This CDR3 has 17 amino acids. The V gene lost 0 bases and the J gene lost 4 bases, with 19 bases spanning the gap. The germline gives CDR1 SGHRS, CDR2 YFSETQ. The CDR3 protein is CASSLVDGQPAGTEAFF. DNA for the CDR3: TGCGCCAGCAGCTTGGTCGATGGTCAACCGGCGGGCACTGAAGCTTTCTTT.

The chain's CDR3 is CASSHPAGQAETQYF. Here the CDR3 DNA reads TGTGCCAGCAGTCACCCGGCGGGACAGGCGGAGACCCAGTACTTC. The chain carries TRBV28 and TRBJ2-5; TRBD1 aligns across 8 bases. The CDR3 has 15 residues. V dropped 5 bases and J dropped 5; count of bases not matched to a gene: 10. Germline CDR1 is MDHEN and CDR2 is SYDVKM.

V usage is TRBV28 and J usage is TRBJ1-2; D is undetermined. The CDR3 loop spans 13 amino acids. Germline V gene lookup returns CDR1 MDHEN and CDR2 SYDVKM. V dropped 5 bases and J dropped 6 bases, with 13 bases sitting between them. The CDR3, as DNA: TGTGCCAGCAGTCCTGGCCAGGAAAATGGCTACACCTTC. The encoded protein is CASSPGQENGYTF.

The chain recombines TRBV9 with TRBJ2-7; 7 bases line up with TRBD2. The CDR3 length is 17 residues. CDR1 and CDR2 (germline): SGDLS, YYNGEE. V lost 0 bases, J lost 1 base, and 10 bases stayed unmatched. The CDR3 region is CASSVGASGGESYEQYF. The CDR3 region has the DNA TGTGCCAGCAGCGTAGGGGCTAGCGGAGGGGAATCCTACGAGCAGTACTTC.

CDR3 coding DNA: TGCAGCGTTGTCGGGGGCGCGGAAGGCTACACCTTC. Amino acids: CSVVGGAEGYTF. The V call is TRBV29-1, the J call TRBJ1-2; weak D call: TRBD1 (6 bases). CDR1 and CDR2 (germline): SQVTM, ANQGSEA. The length of the CDR3 is 12 residues. Trimming left V 4 bases short and J 8 bases short, with 14 bases between.

The CDR3 reads CASSQGDRAHEQFF. In DNA form, the CDR3 reads TGTGCCAGCAGCCAAGGGGACAGGGCCCATGAGCAGTTCTTC. The chain employs TRBV4-2 and TRBJ2-1; 9 nucleotides match TRBD1. After removal of 1 base from V and 8 bases from J, the junction contained 3 bases not matched to a gene. The length of the CDR3 is 14 residues. The germline V gene encodes CDR1 LGHNA and CDR2 YNFKEQ.

This chain joins TRBV6-5 and TRBJ2-2, with 9 bases lining up with TRBD2. Trimming took 0 bases from V and 4 from J; bases not matched to a gene: 3. The CDR3 runs to 16 residues. Germline V gene sequence: CDR1 MNHEY, CDR2 SVGAGI. The CDR3 spells CASSYSMREGTGELFF. For the CDR3, the DNA is TGTGCCAGCAGTTACTCGATGCGGGAGGGCACCGGGGAGCTGTTTTTT.

The J gene is TRBJ1-4, the V gene TRBV18; 7 nucleotides match TRBD1. V lost 2 bases, J lost 0 bases, and 6 bases stayed unmatched. From germline, CDR1 is KGHSH and CDR2 LQKENI. CDR3 size: 17 residues. The CDR3 DNA follows: TGTGCCAGCTCACCAAGGGACAGATCTTCAACTAATGAAAAACTGTTTTTT. The encoded protein is CASSPRDRSSTNEKLFF.